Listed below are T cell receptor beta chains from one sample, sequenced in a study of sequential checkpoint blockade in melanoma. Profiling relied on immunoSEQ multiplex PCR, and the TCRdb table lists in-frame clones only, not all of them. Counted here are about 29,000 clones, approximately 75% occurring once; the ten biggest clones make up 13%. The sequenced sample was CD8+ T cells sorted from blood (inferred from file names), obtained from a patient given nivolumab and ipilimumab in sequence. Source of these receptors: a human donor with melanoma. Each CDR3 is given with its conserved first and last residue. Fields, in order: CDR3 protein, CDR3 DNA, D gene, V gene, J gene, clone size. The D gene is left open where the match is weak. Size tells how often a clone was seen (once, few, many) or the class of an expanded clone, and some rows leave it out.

CASSVVGLAGGLGANVLTF	TGTGCCAGCAGTGTAGTCGGACTAGCGGGGGGGCTCGGGGCCAACGTCCTGACTTTC	TRBD2	TRBV2	TRBJ2-6	.
CASSYTGGKAEKLFF	TGTGCCAGCAGTTACACAGGGGGCAAGGCTGAAAAACTGTTTTTT	TRBD1	TRBV6-5	TRBJ1-4	.
CASNDQRDWPGGYTF	TGTGCCAGCAACGATCAACGGGACTGGCCCGGGGGCTACACCTTC	.	TRBV6-1	TRBJ1-2	few
CASSSGTGDHEQYF	TGTGCCAGCAGCTCCGGGACAGGGGACCACGAGCAGTACTTC	TRBD1	TRBV7-6	TRBJ2-7	once
CASSVGWGGYYEQYF	TGTGCCAGCAGCGTAGGATGGGGGGGCTACTACGAGCAGTACTTC	.	TRBV9	TRBJ2-7	.
CASSSWTGPDTGELFF	TGTGCCAGCAGCTCGTGGACAGGGCCTGACACCGGGGAGCTGTTTTTT	TRBD1	TRBV7-3	TRBJ2-2	.
CASSAGQGDYNEQFF	TGTGCCAGCAGTGCGGGGCAGGGGGACTACAATGAGCAGTTCTTC	TRBD1	TRBV2	TRBJ2-1	.
CASSFVAGTDTQYF	TGTGCCAGCAGTTTCGTGGCGGGCACAGATACGCAGTATTTT	.	TRBV28	TRBJ2-3	medium-sized
CSVVDNMNTEAFF	TGCAGCGTTGTGGACAACATGAACACTGAAGCTTTCTTT	.	TRBV29-1	TRBJ1-1	.
CASSFTGRGGETQYF	TGTGCCAGCAGCTTTACCGGCCGGGGGGGGGAGACCCAGTACTTC	TRBD2	TRBV7-3	TRBJ2-5	.
CASTLGGGGDFSYNEQFF	TGTGCCAGCACGCTTGGGGGGGGCGGGGATTTCTCCTACAATGAGCAGTTCTTC	.	TRBV21-1	TRBJ2-1	medium-sized
CASSLPRTEAFF	TGTGCCAGCAGTTTACCCAGAACTGAAGCTTTCTTT	.	TRBV28	TRBJ1-1	few
CASSFDFPYGYTF	TGCGCCAGCAGCTTTGACTTTCCCTATGGCTACACCTTC	.	TRBV5-1	TRBJ1-2	.
CASSSAAGLGHTEAFF	TGTGCCAGCAGCTCCGCGGCGGGTCTAGGGCACACTGAAGCTTTCTTT	.	TRBV11-2	TRBJ1-1	.
CASSPGGWGVEAFF	TGTGCCAGCAGCCCGGGGGGGTGGGGGGTAGAGGCTTTCTTT	.	TRBV7-8	TRBJ1-1	once
CASSLGLEQFF	TGCGCCAGCAGCCTCGGTTTGGAGCAGTTCTTC	.	TRBV5-1	TRBJ2-1	.
CASSLFVEANYGYTF	TGCGCCAGCAGCTTGTTCGTAGAGGCTAACTATGGCTACACCTTC	.	TRBV5-1	TRBJ1-2	once
CASTPSGDDNEQFF	TGTGCCAGCACACCCAGCGGGGACGACAATGAGCAGTTCTTC	TRBD2	TRBV27	TRBJ2-1	.
CASSVPGQGANEQFF	TGTGCCAGCAGTGTTCCGGGACAGGGGGCAAACGAGCAGTTCTTC	TRBD1	TRBV2	TRBJ2-1	.
CASSPTPGLALNEQFF	TGTGCCAGCAGTCCGACCCCAGGACTAGCTCTCAATGAGCAGTTCTTC	TRBD2	TRBV27	TRBJ2-1	.
CASSTGTEETQYF	TGTGCCAGCTCAACCGGGACAGAAGAGACCCAGTACTTC	TRBD1	TRBV18	TRBJ2-5	.
CASSHTSGQETQYF	TGTGCCAGCAGTCATACTAGCGGGCAAGAGACCCAGTACTTC	TRBD2	TRBV28	TRBJ2-5	.
CASSEYAGSASEQYF	TGTGCCAGCAGTGAATATGCGGGTTCGGCAAGCGAGCAGTACTTC	.	TRBV25-1	TRBJ2-7	.
CASSLKQGAEKLFF	TGTGCCAGCAGTTTAAAACAGGGAGCCGAAAAACTGTTTTTT	.	TRBV27	TRBJ1-4	.
CASSGTGVDTGELFF	TGCGCCAGCAGCGGAACCGGGGTTGACACCGGGGAGCTGTTTTTT	.	TRBV5-1	TRBJ2-2	.
CASSVGTGWNEQFF	TGTGCCAGCAGTGTGGGAACAGGGTGGAATGAGCAGTTCTTC	.	TRBV2	TRBJ2-1	.
CASSEGTGKDTQYF	TGTGCCAGCAGTGAGGGGACAGGGAAAGATACGCAGTATTTT	TRBD1	TRBV6-4	TRBJ2-3	.
CASRGRQAGQETQYF	TGTGCCAGCAGAGGCCGCCAAGCGGGCCAAGAGACCCAGTACTTC	.	TRBV6-5	TRBJ2-5	.
CASSPTSGGPKYF	TGTGCCAGCAGCCCTACTAGCGGGGGGCCCAAGTACTTC	TRBD2	TRBV11-2	TRBJ2-5	.
CASAKTGVILAGQWNQPQHF	TGTGCCAGCGCAAAAACAGGGGTTATACTTGCAGGGCAATGGAATCAGCCCCAGCATTTT	TRBD1	TRBV28	TRBJ1-5	.
CASSSDYGLTYEQYF	TGTGCCAGCAGTTCGGACTACGGGCTAACCTACGAGCAGTACTTC	.	TRBV7-9	TRBJ2-7	.
CASSPPGQGTYEQYF	TGTGCCAGCAGCCCTCCGGGACAGGGAACGTACGAGCAGTACTTC	TRBD1	TRBV5-6	TRBJ2-7	.
CASRGTVASYEQYF	TGTGCCAGCAGAGGGACAGTTGCTTCCTACGAGCAGTACTTC	TRBD1	TRBV6-5	TRBJ2-7	.
CASSHSGGNQPQHF	TGTGCCAGCAGCCACTCCGGGGGGAATCAGCCCCAGCATTTT	.	TRBV9	TRBJ1-5	.
CASSSGTGGNIQYF	TGTGCCAGCAGTTCCGGGACAGGGGGAAACATTCAGTACTTC	TRBD1	TRBV6-5	TRBJ2-4	.
CASTNRGTGTGTYNEQFF	TGTGCCAGTACCAACCGGGGGACCGGGACAGGTACCTACAATGAGCAGTTCTTC	TRBD1	TRBV19	TRBJ2-1	many
CASSLRVPGQGPYEQYF	TGTGCCAGCAGTTTGCGGGTACCGGGACAGGGACCGTACGAGCAGTACTTC	TRBD1	TRBV27	TRBJ2-7	few
CASSDFTYEQYF	TGTGCCAGCAGTGATTTTACCTACGAGCAGTACTTC	.	TRBV2	TRBJ2-7	.
CAGSGGAFSSYNEQFF	TGTGCCGGTAGCGGGGGGGCCTTTAGCTCCTACAATGAGCAGTTCTTC	TRBD2	TRBV28	TRBJ2-1	.
CASSLFPGAEAFF	TGCGCCAGCAGCTTATTTCCGGGTGCTGAAGCTTTCTTT	.	TRBV5-1	TRBJ1-1	once
CASGGTASYEQYF	TGTGCCAGCGGGGGGACAGCAAGCTACGAGCAGTACTTC	.	TRBV7-9	TRBJ2-7	.
CASSLRGFGYTF	TGTGCCAGCAGCTTAAGAGGGTTTGGCTACACCTTC	.	TRBV5-8	TRBJ1-2	.
CASSSGQDYGYTF	TGTGCCAGCAGCTCCGGACAGGACTATGGCTACACCTTC	TRBD1	TRBV7-6	TRBJ1-2	few
CASSSTPASTDTQYF	TGTGCCAGCAGCTCGACACCAGCTAGCACAGATACGCAGTATTTT	.	TRBV7-6	TRBJ2-3	.
CASSQSLTNQPQHF	TGCGCCAGCAGCCAATCCCTTACAAATCAGCCCCAGCATTTT	.	TRBV4-1	TRBJ1-5	.
CASSNLAGTSGTGELFF	TGTGCCAGCAGCAATCTAGCGGGGACTTCGGGCACCGGGGAGCTGTTTTTT	.	TRBV21-1	TRBJ2-2	.
CASNTGGTGELFF	TGTGCCAGTAATACAGGGGGCACCGGGGAGCTGTTTTTT	TRBD1	TRBV19	TRBJ2-2	.
CASSVGQTSIQYF	TGTGCCAGCAGCGTCGGTCAGACATCCATTCAGTACTTC	.	TRBV9	TRBJ2-4	.
CASSVGDAGGYQETQYF	TGTGCCAGCAGCGTAGGGGACGCGGGGGGGTACCAAGAGACCCAGTACTTC	TRBD2	TRBV9	TRBJ2-5	.
CASSAGAGGTTDTQYF	TGTGCCAGCAGTGCCGGGGCGGGGGGCACCACAGATACGCAGTATTTT	TRBD2	TRBV6-4	TRBJ2-3	once
CASSDDSPEGNQPQHF	TGTGCCAGCAGTGATGACAGCCCCGAGGGCAATCAGCCCCAGCATTTT	.	TRBV2	TRBJ1-5	.
CASSATATATQYF	TGTGCCAGCAGCGCGACTGCAACTGCGACCCAGTACTTC	.	TRBV9	TRBJ2-5	.